These 19 T cell receptor beta chains were all obtained from the same sample, sequenced in a study of breast tumors, draining lymph nodes, adjacent tissues. Samples came from axillary lymph nodes draining the breast cancer. Each CDR3 protein is one row after TCRdb ran MiXCR on the multiplex PCR reads. The data hold about 230,000 distinct CDR3 sequences, with about 30% observed a single time. Sequencing used axillary lymph node tissue. These receptors were obtained from a female donor with breast cancer. Some clones in this sample may be carry-over from other donors' samples.

This clonotype was counted at least ten times. The chain links TRBV5-6 to TRBJ2-5; D is uncertain. Germline V gives CDR1 SGHDT, CDR2 YYEEEE. The CDR3 totals 13 residues. The V and J ends lost 3 bases and 5 bases respectively, with 11 bases between them. CDR3 sequence reads: CASSWGSRETQYF. CDR3 in DNA: TGTGCCAGCAGCTGGGGATCGAGGGAGACCCAGTACTTC. Drawing the rest from reference TRBV5-6 and TRBJ2-5, the complete variable domain is DAGVTQSPTHLIKTRGQQVTLRCSPKSGHDTVSWYQQALGQGPQFIFQYYEEEERQRGNFPDRFSGHQFPNYSSELNVNALLLGDSALYLCASSWGSRETQYFGPGTRLLVL.

This clonotype showed up many times. The chain uses TRBV20-1 and TRBJ1-2; maybe TRBD1 (6 bases). Germline CDR1 reads DFQATT; CDR2 reads SNEGSKA (reference sequence). The germline V and J ends were trimmed by 4 bases and 4 bases, with 13 bases remaining between them. This CDR3 region has 13 residues. This CDR3 reads CSAIDTGTYGYTF. CDR3 DNA sequence: TGCAGTGCTATAGATACAGGGACCTATGGCTACACCTTC.

This clonotype was observed many times. This chain uses TRBV5-8 with TRBJ2-7, with TRBD2 identical over 7 bases. The CDR3 has 14 amino acids. The germline V gene encodes CDR1 SGHTS and CDR2 YDEGEE. V shed 4 bases, J shed 3 bases, and the junction held 7 bases outside the gene matches. The CDR3 reads CASSLRGDLYEQYF. In DNA form, the CDR3 reads TGTGCCAGCAGCCTCCGGGGGGACCTCTACGAGCAGTACTTC. Based on the CDR3 plus reference TRBV5-8 and TRBJ2-7, the full variable domain is EAGVTQSPTHLIKTRGQQATLRCSPISGHTSVYWYQQALGLGLQFLLWYDEGEERNRGNFPPRFSGRQFPNYSSELNVNALELEDSALYLCASSLRGDLYEQYFGPGTRLTVT.

This clonotype was picked up a small number of times. The V and J genes are TRBV4-1 and TRBJ1-1; 9 positions match TRBD1. The CDR3 spans 15 residues. The J segment lost 0 bases and the V segment lost 3 bases, leaving 2 bases of the junction unmatched. Germline V gene lookup returns CDR1 MGHRA and CDR2 YSYEKL. The CDR3 sequence is CASSQDRGMNTEAFF. As DNA, the CDR3 is TGCGCCAGCAGCCAGGACAGGGGAATGAACACTGAAGCTTTCTTT.

This clonotype was picked up many times. The genes are TRBV2 and TRBJ1-2, with TRBD1 as a possible D gene (5 bases). V was cut by 0 bases and J by 3 bases, with 11 bases left in between. CDR3 length: 15 amino acids. Germline lookup yields CDR1 SNHLY and CDR2 FYNNEI. This chain's CDR3 is CASSEALGEDYGYTF. CDR3 bases: TGTGCCAGCAGTGAAGCGCTGGGGGAGGACTATGGCTACACCTTC.

At least ten counts were recorded for this clonotype. The chain employs TRBV4-3 and TRBJ1-2; 11 bases fit TRBD1. With V trimmed by 1 base and J by 8 bases, 9 bases remained unmatched. CDR1 and CDR2 from the germline V gene are LGHNA and YSLEER. The CDR3 is 16 residues long. The CDR3 is CASSQALRTGGGGYTF. CDR3 in DNA: TGCGCCAGCAGCCAAGCCCTCCGGACAGGGGGCGGCGGCTACACCTTC.

This clonotype occurred many times. V is TRBV7-2 and J is TRBJ2-1, with 7 bases fitting TRBD2. Germline V gene sequence: CDR1 SGHTA, CDR2 FQGNSA. Losses at the gene ends were 2 bases for V and 9 bases for J; bases not matched to a gene: 7. The CDR3 is 14 amino acids. CDR3 sequence: CASSLRGGVLEQFF. CDR3 nucleotide sequence: TGTGCCAGCAGCTTAAGGGGAGGGGTCCTTGAGCAGTTCTTC. Full variable domain (outside the CDR3, taken from reference TRBV7-2 and TRBJ2-1): GAGVSQSPSNKVTEKGKDVELRCDPISGHTALYWYRQSLGQGLEFLIYFQGNSAPDKSGLPSDRFSAERTGGSVSTLTIQRTQQEDSAVYLCASSLRGGVLEQFFGPGTRLTVL.

Note on this clonotype: A single base separates this from a much larger clone, so it may be a read error. The chain couples TRBV7-8 to TRBJ1-4, with D uncertain. V lost 5 bases to trimming and J lost 2 bases, with 12 bases between them. The CDR3 length is 15 residues. Germline V lookup: CDR1 SGHVS, CDR2 FQNEAQ. Written as DNA, the CDR3 is TGTGCCAGCAGCCCCACGACTGCTACTAATGAAAAACTGTTTTTT. Amino acids: CASSPTTATNEKLFF.

This sequence joins TRBV28 and TRBJ2-2; 13 bases align to TRBD2. The V gene's germline CDR1 is MDHEN and CDR2 SYDVKM. V lost 2 bases, J lost 7 bases, and 7 bases stayed unmatched. This CDR3 region has 17 residues. The CDR3 reads CASSLTGLAGAGGELFF. The DNA for the CDR3 is TGTGCCAGCAGTTTAACCGGACTAGCGGGAGCCGGCGGGGAGCTGTTTTTT.

The chain uses TRBV11-2 and TRBJ2-5; tentative D call: TRBD2 (5 bases). Trimming removed 1 base from V and 4 bases from J, with 13 bases in between. Germline loops: CDR1 SGHAT, CDR2 FQNNGV. CDR3 size: 15 residues. The CDR3 bases are TGTGCCAGCAGCTTAGCGGGTCTGGCGGGAGAGACCCAGTACTTC. It codes for CASSLAGLAGETQYF.

This sequence joins TRBV20-1 and TRBJ2-4; D remains ambiguous. Germline-derived CDR1 and CDR2 are DFQATT and SNEGSKA (reference sequence). Trimming left V 6 bases short and J 9 bases short, with 15 bases between. There are 12 residues in the CDR3. The CDR3 protein is CSARPSESIQYF. DNA of the CDR3: TGCAGTGCGAGACCCAGCGAGTCCATTCAGTACTTC.

As to this clonotype: A much larger clone lies a single base off, so this may be a read error. V usage is TRBV5-1 and J usage is TRBJ2-7; the D call may be TRBD1 or TRBD2 (5 bases each). The CDR3 covers 15 residues. The V end lost 4 bases, the J end lost 0 bases, and 14 bases lay between the germline ends. CDR1 and CDR2 (germline): SGHRS, YFSETQ. The CDR3 loop reads CASSGDPTSSYEQYF. CDR3 DNA: TGCGCCAGCAGCGGGGACCCAACAAGCTCCTACGAGCAGTACTTC.

The chain is built from TRBV18 and TRBJ1-1; 7 bases match TRBD1. This CDR3 has 17 amino acids. Looked up from germline, CDR1 is KGHSH and CDR2 is LQKENI. J lost 0 bases, V lost 3 bases, and 10 bases had no gene match. The CDR3 sequence is CASSPIRRQGMNTEAFF. The CDR3 DNA reads TGTGCCAGCTCACCGATCCGGAGACAGGGAATGAACACTGAAGCTTTCTTT.

This clonotype has a count of ten or more. The chain combines TRBV20-1 with TRBJ2-1, with 13 nucleotides matching TRBD2. Looked up from germline, CDR1 is DFQATT and CDR2 is SNEGSKA (reference sequence). The CDR3 covers 14 residues. V shed 4 bases, J shed 6 bases, and the junction held 3 bases outside the gene matches. CDR3 protein: CSATGLAGVNEQFF. In nucleotides, the CDR3 is TGCAGTGCTACAGGACTAGCGGGAGTCAATGAGCAGTTCTTC.

In regard to this clonotype: A single base separates this from a much larger clone, so it may be a read error. The chain carries TRBV9 and TRBJ2-1, with TRBD2 matching over 7 bases. CDR1 is SGDLS and CDR2 is YYNGEE in the germline V gene. CDR3 size: 15 residues. Here the CDR3 DNA reads TGTGCCAGCAGCGTTTCCGGGGGGAAATTCAATGAGCCGTTCTTC. This sequence encodes CASSVSGGKFNEPFF.

The chain uses TRBV2 and TRBJ2-3; 11 positions agree with TRBD2. There are 14 residues in the CDR3. V lost 4 bases to trimming and J lost 6 bases; unmatched junction nucleotides: 3. Germline V lookup: CDR1 SNHLY, CDR2 FYNNEI. CDR3 protein: CASSGSSGRDTQYF. For the CDR3, the DNA is TGTGCCAGCAGTGGTTCTAGCGGGAGGGATACGCAGTATTTT.

In DNA, the CDR3 is TGTGCCAGCAGGCCCCCGAGGGGCCACACCGGGGAGCTGTTTTTT. Its protein is CASRPPRGHTGELFF. V is TRBV6-5 and J is TRBJ2-2; perhaps D is TRBD1 or TRBD2 (5 bases each). The CDR3 has 15 amino acids. V was clipped by 6 bases and J by 3 bases, with 14 bases between them. Looked up from germline, CDR1 is MNHEY and CDR2 is SVGAGI.

This clonotype was picked up one time. The chain links TRBV5-4 to TRBJ2-3; TRBD1 aligns across 10 bases. Germline lookup yields CDR1 SGHNT and CDR2 YYREEE (reference sequence). CDR3 length: 16 residues. V shed 4 bases and J 11 bases; nucleotides not matched to a gene: 16. The CDR3 region has the DNA TGTGCCAGCAGCCCATGGGGACAGGGGCGAAACAATGAGCAGTATTTT. Its protein is CASSPWGQGRNNEQYF.

This clonotype was seen repeatedly, ten times or more. V usage is TRBV7-9 and J usage is TRBJ2-1; tentative D call: TRBD1 (8 bases). V lost 1 base to trimming and J lost 0 bases, with 16 bases between them. This CDR3 has 18 residues. The V gene's germline CDR1 is SEHNR and CDR2 FQNEAQ (reference sequence). The DNA of the CDR3 is TGTGCCAGCAGCTTAGGTAACAGGGGGGGATTCTCCTACAATGAGCAGTTCTTC. Translated: CASSLGNRGGFSYNEQFF.